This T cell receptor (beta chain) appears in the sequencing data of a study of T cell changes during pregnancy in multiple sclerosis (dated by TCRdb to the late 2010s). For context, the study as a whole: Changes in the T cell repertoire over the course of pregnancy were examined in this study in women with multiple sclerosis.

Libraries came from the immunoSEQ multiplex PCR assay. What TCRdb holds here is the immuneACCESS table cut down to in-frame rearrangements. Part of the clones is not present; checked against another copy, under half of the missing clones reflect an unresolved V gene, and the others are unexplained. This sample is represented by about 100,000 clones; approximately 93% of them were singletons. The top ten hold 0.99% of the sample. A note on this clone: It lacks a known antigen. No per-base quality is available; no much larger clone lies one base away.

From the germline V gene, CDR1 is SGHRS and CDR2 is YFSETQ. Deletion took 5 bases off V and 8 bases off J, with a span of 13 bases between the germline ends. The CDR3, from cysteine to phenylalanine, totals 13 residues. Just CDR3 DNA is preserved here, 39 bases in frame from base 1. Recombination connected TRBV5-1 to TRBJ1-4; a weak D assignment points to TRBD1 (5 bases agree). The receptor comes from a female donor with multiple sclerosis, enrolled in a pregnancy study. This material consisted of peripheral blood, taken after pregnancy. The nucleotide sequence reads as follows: TGCGCCAGCAGATTCGGAGGGGACGAAAAACTGTTTTTT. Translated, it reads CASRFGGDEKLFF.